These 2 T cell receptor beta chains were sequenced from one sample in a study of shared clonotypes between healthy human individuals. Measured with immunoSEQ multiplex PCR; TCRdb has only the in-frame clones, and not every one. The sample has approximately 1,500,000 clones, about 96% seen once; the top ten hold roughly 1.2%. Material for sequencing was naive CD4+ T cells sorted from blood. Subset: CD45RA+ positively selected. Every receptor here comes from a man aged 25-45 years in good health.

This clone has a single count. The chain is built from TRBV28 and TRBJ2-7, with D possibly being TRBD2 (6 bases). Trimming shortened V by 1 base and J by 3 bases, and 10 bases separated the two germline ends. CDR3 length: 14 residues. Germline V gives CDR1 MDHEN, CDR2 SYDVKM. The CDR3 spells CASSLYLGGYEQYF. CDR3 bases: TGTGCCAGCAGTTTATATCTGGGGGGCTACGAGCAGTACTTC.

The rearrangement uses TRBV6-5 and TRBJ1-4; D is ambiguous. The germline V gene encodes CDR1 MNHEY and CDR2 SVGAGI. Trimming stripped 6 bases from V and 4 bases from J, with 3 bases between. The CDR3 totals 11 residues. CDR3 sequence (DNA): TGTGCCAGCAGAAATAATGAAAAACTGTTTTTT. This codes for CASRNNEKLFF.